This T cell receptor (beta chain) is drawn from a study of naive and memory T cell subsets. General study findings and limits: There was no ground truth to check naive and memory subset results.

The count of this clonotype is one. Its specificity is unknown. Cells stained for CD3, CD4, CD8, CD45RA, CD27 and viability were sorted into four CD45RA/CD27 subsets. V shed 6 bases, J shed 0 bases, and the junction held 11 bases outside the gene matches. CDR3 length: 18 amino acids. In germline, CDR1 is SQVTM, CDR2 ANQGSEA. An equimolar mix of two oligonucleotides served as the beta constant-region primer for TRBC1 and TRBC2. An oligonucleotide with the SP2 primer and a 12-nucleotide UMI was ligated to the cDNA 3' end. TCRdb ran MiXCR on the UMI-ligation and nested PCR reads and lists one entry per CDR3 protein. The data show some 150,000 distinct CDR3 sequences, with approximately 15% seen just once and approximately 0.15% held by the top ten.

V is TRBV29-1 and J is TRBJ2-2, with 12 bases lining up with TRBD2. The source is a human donor in good health. Sequences were obtained from naive CD4+ T cells from blood. The CDR3 spells CSVYTGTSGPPNTGELFF. CDR3 nucleotides: TGCAGCGTCTATACCGGGACTAGCGGGCCTCCGAACACCGGGGAGCTGTTTTTT.